Listed here are 29 T cell receptor beta chains from one sample, sequenced in a study of CD8 T cells in ankylosing spondylitis. TCRdb recomputed calls from the 5' RACE reads with MiXCR, one row per CDR3 protein. The sample has a few hundred thousand distinct CDR3 sequences, 20% seen once. The sequenced material came from blood, either unsorted or a sorted T cell fraction (not recorded which). Every receptor here comes from a female donor with ankylosing spondylitis or in good health (not recorded which).

The chain links TRBV12-3 or TRBV12-4 to TRBJ1-5; 7 nucleotides match TRBD1. The CDR3 runs to 15 residues. The V segment lost 0 bases and the J segment 9 bases; nucleotides outside the gene matches: 8. The DNA of the CDR3 is TGTGCCAGCAGTTTAGCGGGGACAGTAGGGGGGCCCCAGCATTTT. Translated: CASSLAGTVGGPQHF.

The sample holds a few counts of this clonotype. V usage is TRBV4-2 and J usage is TRBJ2-1, with 9 bases matching TRBD2. There are 16 residues in the CDR3. J gave up 8 bases and V 1 base, and 9 bases lay outside the gene matches. Germline loops: CDR1 LGHNA, CDR2 YNFKEQ. CDR3 sequence: CASSQAVAGVGDEQFF. DNA for the CDR3: TGTGCCAGCAGCCAAGCCGTAGCGGGAGTGGGCGATGAGCAGTTCTTC.

The V call is TRBV20-1, the J call TRBJ2-5, with 7 bases identical to TRBD2. The CDR3 length is 14 residues. After removal of 6 bases from V and 0 bases from J, the junction contained 7 bases not matched to a gene. The V gene's germline CDR1 is DFQATT and CDR2 SNEGSKA (reference sequence). CDR3 nucleotides: TGCAGTGCCGGAGATAGCGGGTACCAAGAGACCCAGTACTTC. Translating gives CSAGDSGYQETQYF.

This chain uses TRBV7-3 with TRBJ2-3, with TRBD1 as a possible D gene (6 bases). The CDR3 loop spans 14 amino acids. From germline, CDR1 is SGHTA and CDR2 FQGTGA. V dropped 10 bases and J dropped 5 bases, with 19 bases sitting between them. DNA of the CDR3: TGTGCCACCAAGTCGGACAGCTGGGAAGATACGCAGTATTTT. It yields the protein CATKSDSWEDTQYF.

This chain joins TRBV20-1 and TRBJ2-1; D gene uncertain. Germline CDR1 reads DFQATT; CDR2 reads SNEGSKA (reference sequence). The CDR3 length is 11 residues. The germline V and J ends were trimmed by 5 bases and 6 bases, with 8 bases remaining between them. The CDR3 spells CSAAGPNEQFF. CDR3 DNA sequence: TGCAGTGCTGCCGGTCCCAATGAGCAGTTCTTC.

This clonotype was observed at least ten times. V and J are TRBV29-1 and TRBJ1-1; D unclear. V dropped 3 bases and J dropped 1 base, with 9 bases sitting between them. CDR1 SQVTM and CDR2 ANQGSEA come from the germline V gene. This CDR3 comprises 13 residues. In DNA form, the CDR3 reads TGCAGCGTTGACCAGGCCCAGAACACTGAAGCTTTCTTT. This sequence encodes CSVDQAQNTEAFF. Filled out from reference TRBV29-1 and TRBJ1-1, the complete variable domain reads SAVISQKPSRDICQRGTSLTIQCQVDSQVTMMFWYRQQPGQSLTLIATANQGSEATYESGFVIDKFPISRPNLTFSTLTVSNMSPEDSSIYLCSVDQAQNTEAFFGQGTRLTVV.

At least ten counts were recorded for this clonotype. The chain uses TRBV29-1 and TRBJ2-3; D gene uncertain. This CDR3 is 13 amino acids long. V dropped 4 bases and J dropped 3 bases, with 11 bases sitting between them. CDR1 and CDR2 from the germline V gene are SQVTM and ANQGSEA. The CDR3 nucleotides read TGCAGCGTTGGCCCCGGTAGGACAGATACGCAGTATTTT. Translation: CSVGPGRTDTQYF.

The chain joins TRBV12-3 or TRBV12-4 to TRBJ2-7; TRBD2 agrees at 13 bases. V shed 5 bases and J 4 bases; nucleotides not matched to a gene: 2. The CDR3 is 14 residues long. The CDR3 DNA reads as TGTGCCAGCAGTAAGGGACTAGCGGGGTACGAGCAGTACTTC. Protein sequence: CASSKGLAGYEQYF.

This clonotype has ten or more counts. This sequence joins TRBV29-1 and TRBJ2-3; D possibly corresponds to TRBD1 (5 bases). The CDR3 is 11 amino acids. CDR1 and CDR2 (germline): SQVTM, ANQGSEA. V gave up 5 bases and J gave up 3 bases, with 6 bases separating them. CDR3 loop: CSVSGTDTQYF. CDR3 DNA: TGCAGCGTTTCAGGGACAGATACGCAGTATTTT.

This clonotype was found a few times. Written as DNA, the CDR3 is TGTGCCAGCAGCTTACCCTCCGGGAGGTTTACTAGCACAGATACGCAGTATTTT. Its protein product is CASSLPSGRFTSTDTQYF. The chain links TRBV11-2 to TRBJ2-3; 7 bases align to TRBD2. The J segment lost 0 bases and the V segment lost 2 bases, leaving 11 bases of the junction unmatched. The V gene's germline CDR1 is SGHAT and CDR2 FQNNGV. This CDR3 region has 18 residues.

The V and J genes are TRBV28 and TRBJ2-7; unclear D gene. V was shortened by 5 bases and J by 1 base, with 9 bases between the two germline ends. This CDR3 contains 13 residues. CDR1 and CDR2 from the germline V gene are MDHEN and SYDVKM. Here the CDR3 reads CASSPARSYEQYF. CDR3 nucleotide sequence: TGTGCCAGCAGTCCCGCCCGATCCTACGAGCAGTACTTC.

The CDR3 region has the DNA TGCAGTGCTAGAAGGTCTAGCGGGAGGAGGGCTGAGCAGTTCTTC. Translated: CSARRSSGRRAEQFF. The chain carries TRBV20-1 and TRBJ2-1; 11 nucleotides agree with TRBD2. Germline CDR1 and CDR2: DFQATT and SNEGSKA (reference sequence). This CDR3 contains 15 residues. V was clipped by 2 bases and J by 9 bases; unmatched bases: 9.

This clonotype was seen repeatedly, ten times or more. This rearrangement joins TRBV13 to TRBJ2-5, with 10 bases identical to TRBD2. V trimming: 6 bases; J trimming: 5 bases; junction bases outside the gene matches: 3. This CDR3 comprises 13 residues. Germline CDR1 and CDR2: PRHDT and FYEKMQ (reference sequence). The CDR3 nucleotides are TGTGCCAGCAGTCTAGCGGGAGCGGAGACCCAGTACTTC. Translating it yields CASSLAGAETQYF. Complete variable domain (other parts from reference TRBV13 and TRBJ2-5): AAGVIQSPRHLIKEKRETATLKCYPIPRHDTVYWYQQGPGQDPQFLISFYEKMQSDKGSIPDRFSAQQFSDYHSELNMSSLELGDSALYFCASSLAGAETQYFGPGTRLLVL.

In this sample, this clonotype turned up a few times. V gene TRBV20-1 combines with J gene TRBJ2-5, with 7 nucleotides matching TRBD1. CDR3 length: 12 residues. CDR1 is DFQATT, CDR2 SNEGSKA, per germline (reference sequence). The ends lost 8 bases at V and 1 base at J; junction bases unmatched: 4. The CDR3 reads CSPGTAQETQYF. CDR3 nucleotides: TGCAGTCCAGGGACAGCCCAAGAGACCCAGTACTTC.

The sample holds a few counts of this clonotype. The chain has TRBV6-2 or TRBV6-3 and TRBJ2-7; perhaps TRBD2 as D (6 bases). The CDR3 covers 14 residues. Germline V gene lookup returns CDR1 MNHEY and CDR2 SVGEGT. V lost 5 bases to trimming and J lost 2 bases, with 13 bases between them. DNA for the CDR3: TGTGCCAGCAGTGTCTCAGGCGGGGCCTACGAGCAGTACTTC. Translated: CASSVSGGAYEQYF.

The V call is TRBV9, the J call TRBJ2-2; 7 nucleotides agree with TRBD1. CDR1 and CDR2 from the germline V gene are SGDLS and YYNGEE. Trimming removed 2 bases from V and 5 bases from J; junction bases left unmatched: 6. The CDR3 spans 15 residues. The CDR3 sequence: CASSVRDSKTGELFF. CDR3 in DNA: TGTGCCAGCAGCGTTCGGGACAGCAAGACCGGGGAGCTGTTTTTT.

There are a few counts of this clonotype. The V gene is TRBV27, the J gene TRBJ2-5, with no clear D. The CDR3 length is 14 residues. The germline CDR1 and CDR2 sequences are MNHEY and SMNVEV (reference sequence). V was pared by 5 bases and J by 5 bases, with 15 bases between. The CDR3 sequence: CASSPWGSAETQYF. The CDR3, as DNA: TGTGCCAGCAGTCCCTGGGGAAGTGCGGAGACCCAGTACTTC.

The V call is TRBV19, the J call TRBJ2-2; the D is unclear. Germline V gene data show CDR1 as LNHDA and CDR2 as SQIVND (reference sequence). V dropped 5 bases and J dropped 0 bases, with 7 bases sitting between them. The CDR3 covers 14 residues. This chain's CDR3 is CASSEQTNTGELFF. In nucleotides, the CDR3 is TGTGCCAGTAGTGAACAAACGAACACCGGGGAGCTGTTTTTT.

The chain carries TRBV7-2 and TRBJ2-1; TRBD2 agrees at 8 bases. The junction had 13 bases not matched to a gene; V was cut back by 6 bases and J by 9 bases. Germline lookup yields CDR1 SGHTA and CDR2 FQGNSA. There are 15 residues in the CDR3. CDR3 sequence reads: CASRLEVSGIGEQFF. The CDR3 nucleotides are TGTGCCAGCAGGCTCGAGGTTAGCGGGATCGGTGAGCAGTTCTTC. Full variable domain (rest looked up from reference TRBV7-2 and TRBJ2-1): GAGVSQSPSNKVTEKGKDVELRCDPISGHTALYWYRQSLGQGLEFLIYFQGNSAPDKSGLPSDRFSAERTGGSVSTLTIQRTQQEDSAVYLCASRLEVSGIGEQFFGPGTRLTVL.

V is TRBV3-1 and J is TRBJ2-7, with D possibly matching TRBD1 (7 bases). Per the germline V gene, CDR1 is LGHDT and CDR2 is YNNKEL (reference sequence). This CDR3 comprises 14 residues. V gave up 3 bases and J gave up 2 bases, with 11 bases separating them. As DNA, the CDR3 is TGTGCCAGCAGCCAGGCAGGGGGGACCTACGAGCAGTACTTC. This codes for CASSQAGGTYEQYF.

This clonotype showed up just a few times. The rearrangement joins TRBV28 to TRBJ2-7; 9 nucleotides line up with TRBD2. Germline lookup yields CDR1 MDHEN and CDR2 SYDVKM. The J segment lost 0 bases and the V segment lost 8 bases, leaving 17 bases of the junction unmatched. This CDR3 has 18 residues. The CDR3 sequence: CASSPFGASGKSSYEQYF. The DNA for the CDR3 is TGTGCCAGCTCCCCGTTCGGAGCTAGCGGGAAGAGCTCCTACGAGCAGTACTTC.

J is TRBJ2-3 and V is TRBV3-1, with D tentatively TRBD2 (5 bases). V was pared by 4 bases and J by 2 bases, with 10 bases between. Germline V gene lookup returns CDR1 LGHDT and CDR2 YNNKEL (reference sequence). The CDR3 runs to 14 residues. Written as DNA, the CDR3 is TGTGCCAGCAGCCCCCGGGGTTACACAGATACGCAGTATTTT. The encoded protein is CASSPRGYTDTQYF.

The sample holds a few counts of this clonotype. This sequence joins TRBV5-1 and TRBJ2-7; D is unresolved. Per germline, CDR1 SGHRS and CDR2 YFSETQ. V lost 4 bases and J 0 bases, leaving 20 bases between the germline ends. This CDR3 comprises 17 residues. The CDR3 loop is CASSPYQVSVSSYEQYF. DNA for the CDR3: TGCGCCAGCAGCCCATACCAGGTTTCTGTTAGCTCCTACGAGCAGTACTTC. The full variable domain, in which reference TRBV5-1 and TRBJ2-7 provide the parts outside the CDR3, is KAGVTQTPRYLIKTRGQQVTLSCSPISGHRSVSWYQQTPGQGLQFLFEYFSETQRNKGNFPGRFSGRQFSNSRSEMNVSTLELGDSALYLCASSPYQVSVSSYEQYFGPGTRLTVT.

This clonotype showed up just a few times. A much bigger clone sits one base away, suggesting this may be a read error. The chain recombines TRBV5-1 with TRBJ2-3; 8 positions match TRBD2. The CDR3 is 14 residues long. Germline V gene lookup returns CDR1 SGHRS and CDR2 YFSETQ. Unmatched junction bases numbered 8, after V lost 6 bases and J lost 5 bases. The DNA for the CDR3 is TGCGCCAGCACGGGGGGGGTGAAGGGAGATACGCAGTATTTT. Translating it yields CASTGGVKGDTQYF.

This clonotype came up a few times. V usage is TRBV20-1 and J usage is TRBJ2-2; 7 bases fit TRBD1. Looked up from germline, CDR1 is DFQATT and CDR2 is SNEGSKA (reference sequence). CDR3 length equals 15 residues. Trimming at V came to 6 bases and at J to 5 bases, leaving 12 bases not matched to a gene. CDR3 sequence reads: CSATPGQWGTGELFF. CDR3 sequence (DNA): TGCAGTGCGACCCCGGGACAGTGGGGGACCGGGGAGCTGTTTTTT.

The chain recombines TRBV29-1 with TRBJ1-2; D gene uncertain. Germline V gene lookup returns CDR1 SQVTM and CDR2 ANQGSEA. The V end lost 2 bases, the J end lost 5 bases, and 9 bases lay between the germline ends. This CDR3 has 12 amino acids. Here the CDR3 reads CSVERTVYGYTF. For the CDR3, the DNA is TGCAGCGTTGAACGGACTGTGTATGGCTACACCTTC.

The rearrangement links TRBV12-3 or TRBV12-4 to TRBJ2-6; D remains unclear. Trimming removed 2 bases at V and 0 bases at J, with 14 bases between. This CDR3 comprises 18 residues. CDR3 sequence reads: CASSLSHGVGSGANVLTF. In DNA form, the CDR3 reads TGTGCCAGCAGTTTAAGCCATGGCGTGGGCTCTGGGGCCAACGTCCTGACTTTC.

Ten or more counts support this clonotype. The chain combines TRBV5-6 with TRBJ2-3; no firm D call. Trimming took off 3 bases at V and 2 bases at J, with 4 bases between the two ends. The germline gives CDR1 SGHDT, CDR2 YYEEEE. The CDR3 has 12 residues. The CDR3 region has the DNA TGTGCCAGCAGCTCAAACACAGATACGCAGTATTTT. Its translation: CASSSNTDTQYF.

A few counts support this clonotype. The CDR3 protein is CASSYFGTGGTDTQYF. CDR3 nucleotides: TGTGCCAGCAGTTACTTCGGGACAGGCGGCACAGATACGCAGTATTTT. The chain carries TRBV6-5 and TRBJ2-3; 8 bases agree with TRBD1. This CDR3 has 16 residues. With V trimmed by 1 base and J by 1 base, 4 bases remained unmatched. CDR1 MNHEY and CDR2 SVGAGI come from the germline V gene.